The 23 T cell receptor beta chains presented below share a single source sample, sequenced in a study of PD-1 blockade in mismatch repair-deficient tumors. The protocol was immunoSEQ multiplex PCR, while the TCRdb copy is restricted to in-frame clones and leaves out a portion. The table shows around 25,000 clones, with approximately 84% occurring only once. The material was PBMCs, obtained before pembrolizumab treatment. The source of these receptors is an adult with mismatch repair-deficient cancer.

The rearrangement links TRBV5-6 to TRBJ2-1; 11 bases are a match to TRBD2. The germline CDR1 and CDR2 sequences are SGHDT and YYEEEE. After removal of 4 bases from V and 6 bases from J, the junction contained 6 bases not matched to a gene. CDR3 length: 15 amino acids. CDR3 sequence: CASSLLAGEVNEQFF. The CDR3 bases are TGTGCCAGCAGCCTACTAGCGGGAGAGGTCAATGAGCAGTTCTTC. Supplemented by reference TRBV5-6 and TRBJ2-1, the full variable domain reads DAGVTQSPTHLIKTRGQQVTLRCSPKSGHDTVSWYQQALGQGPQFIFQYYEEEERQRGNFPDRFSGHQFPNYSSELNVNALLLGDSALYLCASSLLAGEVNEQFFGPGTRLTVL.

The chain carries TRBV25-1 and TRBJ2-7; 10 bases are shared with TRBD1. CDR3 length: 15 amino acids. V trimming: 4 bases; J trimming: 7 bases; junction bases outside the gene matches: 10. In germline, CDR1 is MGHDK, CDR2 SYGVNS. CDR3 loop: CASSVAGTGAWEQYF. CDR3 nucleotide sequence: TGTGCCAGCAGTGTCGCCGGGACAGGGGCCTGGGAGCAGTACTTC.

The chain joins TRBV6-1 to TRBJ1-6, with TRBD1 matching 8 bases. Germline-derived CDR1 and CDR2 are MNHNS and SASEGT. Losses at the gene ends were 5 bases for V and 14 bases for J; bases not matched to a gene: 11. The CDR3 runs to 14 residues. CDR3 DNA: TGTGCCAGCAGTCTCATGATAGGGACAGGCGCCCTCCACTTT. It translates to CASSLMIGTGALHF.

J is TRBJ2-7 and V is TRBV28, with TRBD2 identical over 11 bases. This CDR3 has 16 residues. V lost 2 bases, J lost 4 bases, and 7 bases stayed unmatched. Germline lookup yields CDR1 MDHEN and CDR2 SYDVKM. The CDR3 sequence is CASSLEASGRKYEQYF. CDR3 nucleotides: TGTGCCAGCAGTTTAGAGGCTAGCGGGAGGAAGTACGAGCAGTACTTC.

The DNA of the CDR3 is TGCGCCAGCAGCCAACCGACGGCGACAGCAACTAATGAAAAACTGTTTTTT. Translating gives CASSQPTATATNEKLFF. V is TRBV4-1 and J is TRBJ1-4, with D possibly matching TRBD1 (5 bases). Per the germline V gene, CDR1 is MGHRA and CDR2 is YSYEKL. V was cut by 2 bases and J by 0 bases, with 13 bases left in between. The CDR3 extends over 17 amino acids.

The rearrangement uses TRBV28 and TRBJ1-4; weak D call: TRBD1 (5 bases). The CDR3 covers 14 residues. The V and J ends lost 3 bases and 8 bases respectively, with 13 bases between them. Germline CDR1 and CDR2: MDHEN and SYDVKM. CDR3 DNA sequence: TGTGCCAGCAGTTTGGGTCAGGGAGGGGAAAAACTGTTTTTT. As protein: CASSLGQGGEKLFF.

J is TRBJ2-3 and V is TRBV28, with TRBD2 identical over 7 bases. The CDR3 extends over 15 amino acids. With V trimmed by 5 bases and J by 0 bases, 5 bases remained unmatched. In germline, CDR1 is MDHEN, CDR2 SYDVKM. The CDR3 sequence: CASSKLAGSTDTQYF. The CDR3 nucleotides read TGTGCCAGCAGTAAATTAGCGGGTAGCACAGATACGCAGTATTTT. Combining the CDR3 with reference TRBV28 and TRBJ2-3 gives the whole variable domain DVKVTQSSRYLVKRTGEKVFLECVQDMDHENMFWYRQDPGLGLRLIYFSYDVKMKEKGDIPEGYSVSREKKERFSLILESASTNQTSMYLCASSKLAGSTDTQYFGPGTRLTVL.

The CDR3, as DNA: TGTGCCAGTAGTACACAGGGGGCGGATGGCTACACCTTC. This encodes CASSTQGADGYTF. V usage is TRBV19 and J usage is TRBJ1-2; 9 bases map to TRBD1. With V trimmed by 4 bases and J by 6 bases, 3 bases remained unmatched. The CDR3 extends over 13 amino acids. Looked up from germline, CDR1 is LNHDA and CDR2 is SQIVND (reference sequence). Supplemented by reference TRBV19 and TRBJ1-2, the full variable domain reads DGGITQSPKYLFRKEGQNVTLSCEQNLNHDAMYWYRQDPGQGLRLIYYSQIVNDFQKGDIAEGYSVSREKKESFPLTVTSAQKNPTAFYLCASSTQGADGYTFGSGTRLTVV.

The chain uses TRBV9 and TRBJ2-5, with 8 bases matching TRBD2. The CDR3 has 16 amino acids. Germline V lookup: CDR1 SGDLS, CDR2 YYNGEE. With V trimmed by 0 bases and J by 1 base, 5 bases remained unmatched. CDR3 loop: CASSVGVAGTQETQYF. DNA for the CDR3: TGTGCCAGCAGCGTAGGGGTAGCGGGAACCCAAGAGACCCAGTACTTC.

V usage is TRBV18 and J usage is TRBJ2-1; D possibly corresponds to TRBD1 (6 bases). CDR3 length equals 15 residues. V lost 0 bases and J lost 1, with 7 bases in between. Germline V gene lookup returns CDR1 KGHSH and CDR2 LQKENI. CDR3 nucleotide sequence: TGTGCCAGCTCACCACCAAGGGGGTCCTACAATGAGCAGTTCTTC. Its protein product is CASSPPRGSYNEQFF. The full variable domain, completed using reference TRBV18 and TRBJ2-1, is NAGVMQNPRHLVRRRGQEARLRCSPMKGHSHVYWYRQLPEEGLKFMVYLQKENIIDESGMPKERFSAEFPKEGPSILRIQQVVRGDSAAYFCASSPPRGSYNEQFFGPGTRLTVL.

This chain links TRBV27 with TRBJ1-1; the match to TRBD1 covers 7 bases. The germline gives CDR1 MNHEY, CDR2 SMNVEV (reference sequence). This CDR3 contains 13 residues. J lost 3 bases, V lost 4 bases, and 2 bases had no gene match. The CDR3 here is CASSWDRDTEAFF. The CDR3 DNA is TGTGCCAGCAGTTGGGACAGAGACACTGAAGCTTTCTTT.

J is TRBJ2-2 and V is TRBV11-2; TRBD2 agrees at 12 bases. The trim removed 6 bases at V and 5 bases at J, leaving 4 bases unmatched. Germline CDR1 reads SGHAT; CDR2 reads FQNNGV. The CDR3 has 15 amino acids. The DNA of the CDR3 is TGTGCCAGCAGTCTAGCGGGAGGGCCGACCGGGGAGCTGTTTTTT. Its protein product is CASSLAGGPTGELFF.

This clone was seen only once. This chain uses TRBV27 with TRBJ2-5; D perhaps matches TRBD1 (6 bases). CDR1 is MNHEY, CDR2 SMNVEV, per germline (reference sequence). The CDR3 contains 14 residues. V dropped 1 base and J dropped 5 bases, with 11 bases sitting between them. The CDR3 spells CASSLWGLGETQYF. CDR3 bases: TGTGCCAGCAGTTTATGGGGGCTTGGGGAGACCCAGTACTTC.

The rearrangement uses TRBV5-1 and TRBJ2-5; TRBD1 aligns across 7 bases. The CDR3 is 16 amino acids. V lost 0 bases to trimming and J lost 5 bases; unmatched junction nucleotides: 10. Germline-derived CDR1 and CDR2 are SGHRS and YFSETQ. The CDR3 sequence: CASSLGVQGMGETQYF. CDR3 bases: TGCGCCAGCAGCTTGGGAGTACAGGGGATGGGGGAGACCCAGTACTTC.

This clone turned up a few times. The chain carries TRBV5-1 and TRBJ2-7; 7 nucleotides match TRBD1. The V gene's germline CDR1 is SGHRS and CDR2 YFSETQ. This CDR3 comprises 15 residues. V gave up 0 bases and J gave up 9 bases; unmatched junction bases: 12. DNA for the CDR3: TGCGCCAGCAGCTTGGCCAGCGACAGGGTTGCGGGGCAGTACTTC. Encoded protein: CASSLASDRVAGQYF.

This clone was found once. The chain combines TRBV19 with TRBJ1-2, with 9 bases aligning to TRBD1. The V segment lost 5 bases and the J segment 3 bases; nucleotides outside the gene matches: 10. This CDR3 is built from 16 residues. Germline-derived CDR1 and CDR2 are LNHDA and SQIVND (reference sequence). Written as DNA, the CDR3 is TGTGCCAGTAGTCAAAGGGACAGGGCCAGGGACTATGGCTACACCTTC. Protein: CASSQRDRARDYGYTF.

The chain employs TRBV15 and TRBJ1-4; maybe TRBD1 (5 bases). CDR3 size: 14 residues. Looked up from germline, CDR1 is LNHNV and CDR2 is YYDKDF (reference sequence). Trimming cost V 8 bases and J 6 bases, with 16 bases left between them. The CDR3, as DNA: TGTGCCACCTCTAGGGACTTTGGCGATGAAAAACTGTTTTTT. It yields the protein CATSRDFGDEKLFF. Variable domain in full (rest from reference TRBV15 and TRBJ1-4): DAMVIQNPRYQVTQFGKPVTLSCSQTLNHNVMYWYQQKSSQAPKLLFHYYDKDFNNEADTPDNFQSRRPNTSFCFLDIRSPGLGDTAMYLCATSRDFGDEKLFFGSGTQLSVL.

The V gene is TRBV6-5, the J gene TRBJ2-2; 9 bases line up with TRBD1. CDR1 and CDR2 from the germline V gene are MNHEY and SVGAGI. Trimming at V came to 2 bases and at J to 1 base, leaving 2 bases not matched to a gene. The CDR3 consists of 16 residues. The DNA of the CDR3 is TGTGCCAGCAGTTACAGGACAGGGGTGAACACCGGGGAGCTGTTTTTT. Translation gives CASSYRTGVNTGELFF.

The chain has TRBV28 and TRBJ1-1, with D maybe TRBD1 (5 bases). Germline V lookup: CDR1 MDHEN, CDR2 SYDVKM. Between the trimmed V and J ends, which lost 6 bases and 1 base, there was a span of 9 bases. The CDR3 is made up of 13 amino acids. CDR3 DNA sequence: TGTGCCAGCAGCGACAGTTCGAACACTGAAGCTTTCTTT. Its translation: CASSDSSNTEAFF.

This clone has only a few counts. V is TRBV28 and J is TRBJ2-7; TRBD2 is a possible D gene (5 bases). Trimming pared 3 bases from V and 0 bases from J, leaving 9 bases between. Germline V gene data show CDR1 as MDHEN and CDR2 as SYDVKM. The length of the CDR3 is 14 residues. CDR3 residues: CASSFGLPSYEQYF. In DNA, the CDR3 is TGTGCCAGCAGTTTTGGACTTCCCTCCTACGAGCAGTACTTC. Together with reference TRBV28 and TRBJ2-7, the CDR3 gives the full variable domain: DVKVTQSSRYLVKRTGEKVFLECVQDMDHENMFWYRQDPGLGLRLIYFSYDVKMKEKGDIPEGYSVSREKKERFSLILESASTNQTSMYLCASSFGLPSYEQYFGPGTRLTVT.

The chain employs TRBV27 and TRBJ2-3; maybe TRBD2 (6 bases). The ends were cut back, 2 bases at V and 2 bases at J, with 11 bases in the middle. From germline, CDR1 is MNHEY and CDR2 SMNVEV (reference sequence). The CDR3 sequence is 15 residues long. CDR3 region: CASSLIGGVTDTQYF. For the CDR3, the DNA is TGTGCCAGCAGTTTAATCGGCGGGGTCACAGATACGCAGTATTTT.

CDR3 in amino acids: CASSVERLADQETQYF. The DNA for the CDR3 is TGTGCCAGCAGCGTAGAGCGACTAGCGGACCAAGAGACCCAGTACTTC. The V call is TRBV9, the J call TRBJ2-5; TRBD2 agrees at 9 bases. The CDR3 covers 16 residues. After removal of 0 bases from V and 0 bases from J, the junction contained 3 bases not matched to a gene. Germline V gene sequence: CDR1 SGDLS, CDR2 YYNGEE.

This clone has a handful of counts. This chain uses TRBV7-8 with TRBJ2-7; tentatively, D is TRBD1 (6 bases). CDR3 size: 13 residues. The V gene lost 4 bases and the J gene lost 6 bases, with 13 bases spanning the gap. Looked up from germline, CDR1 is SGHVS and CDR2 is FQNEAQ. This CDR3 reads CASSYLRGSEQYF. CDR3 sequence (DNA): TGTGCCAGCAGCTACCTCAGGGGCAGCGAGCAGTACTTC.